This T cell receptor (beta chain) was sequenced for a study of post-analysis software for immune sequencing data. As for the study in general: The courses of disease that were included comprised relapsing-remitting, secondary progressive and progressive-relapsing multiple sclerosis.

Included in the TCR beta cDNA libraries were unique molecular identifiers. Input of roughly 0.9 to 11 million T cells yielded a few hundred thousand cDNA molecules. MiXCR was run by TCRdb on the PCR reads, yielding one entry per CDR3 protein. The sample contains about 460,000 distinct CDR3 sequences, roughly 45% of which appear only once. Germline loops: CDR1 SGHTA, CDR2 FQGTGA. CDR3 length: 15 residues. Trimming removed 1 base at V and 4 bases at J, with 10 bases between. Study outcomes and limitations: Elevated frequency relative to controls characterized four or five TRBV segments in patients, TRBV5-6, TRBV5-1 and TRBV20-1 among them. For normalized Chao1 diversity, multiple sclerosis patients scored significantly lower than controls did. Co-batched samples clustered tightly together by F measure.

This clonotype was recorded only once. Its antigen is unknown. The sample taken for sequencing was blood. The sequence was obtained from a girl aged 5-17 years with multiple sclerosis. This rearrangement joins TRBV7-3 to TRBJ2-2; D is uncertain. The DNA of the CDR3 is TGTGCCAGCAGCTTAAATGATTGGGGCACCGGGGAGCTGTTTTTT. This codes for CASSLNDWGTGELFF.